Sequencing of this TCR beta chain was carried out in a study of CD8+CD57+ T cells in acquired aplastic anemia. The wider study: Mean yield of DNA from sorted CD4+ and CD8+ cells was approximately 3 ug.

Points on this clonotype: What it binds is unknown.

General study findings and limits: Around 27 was the count of CD8+ CDR3 sequences that patients shared with controls.

Germline V lookup: CDR1 SGHKS, CDR2 YYEKEE (reference sequence). The V end was cut by 2 bases, the J end by 5 bases, with 10 bases between. CDR3 size: 14 residues. Sequenced patients had shown CD8+CD57+ cell expansion by flow cytometry. Everyone among the patients had severe acquired aplastic anemia. By the time of blood sampling, patients had still received no therapy. Genomic DNA templated the TCR beta VDJ and CDR3 profiling. From the reads, TCRdb called clonotypes with MiXCR, one entry per CDR3 protein. This sample has over 150,000 distinct CDR3 sequences, with around 50% found just once. This TCR was sampled from a human donor with aplastic anemia. The rearrangement uses TRBV5-5 and TRBJ1-4; D perhaps matches TRBD1 (5 bases). The sample consisted of sorted CD4+, CD8+, or CD8+CD57+ T cells (not recorded which) from PBMCs. The CDR3 protein is CASSFRQTNEKLFF. CDR3 bases: TGTGCCAGCAGCTTTAGACAGACGAATGAAAAACTGTTTTTT. The full variable domain, with the rest looked up from reference TRBV5-5 and TRBJ1-4, is DAGVTQSPTHLIKTRGQQVTLRCSPISGHKSVSWYQQVLGQGPQFIFQYYEKEERGRGNFPDRFSARQFPNYSSELNVNALLLGDSALYLCASSFRQTNEKLFFGSGTQLSVL.